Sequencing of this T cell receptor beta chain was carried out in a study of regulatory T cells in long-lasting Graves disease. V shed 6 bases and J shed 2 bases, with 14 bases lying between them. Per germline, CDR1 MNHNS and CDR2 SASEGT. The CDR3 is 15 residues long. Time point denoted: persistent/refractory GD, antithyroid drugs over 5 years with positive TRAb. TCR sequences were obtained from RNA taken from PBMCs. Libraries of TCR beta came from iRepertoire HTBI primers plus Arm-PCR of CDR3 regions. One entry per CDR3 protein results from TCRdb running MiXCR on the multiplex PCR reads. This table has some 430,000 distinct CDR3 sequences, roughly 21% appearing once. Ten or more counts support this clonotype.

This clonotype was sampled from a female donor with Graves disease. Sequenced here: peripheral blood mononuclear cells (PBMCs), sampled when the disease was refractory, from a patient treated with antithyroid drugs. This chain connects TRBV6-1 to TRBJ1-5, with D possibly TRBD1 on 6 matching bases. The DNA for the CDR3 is TGTGCCAGCAGGTCTACAGGGATCCGCAATCAGCCCCAGCATTTT. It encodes CASRSTGIRNQPQHF.